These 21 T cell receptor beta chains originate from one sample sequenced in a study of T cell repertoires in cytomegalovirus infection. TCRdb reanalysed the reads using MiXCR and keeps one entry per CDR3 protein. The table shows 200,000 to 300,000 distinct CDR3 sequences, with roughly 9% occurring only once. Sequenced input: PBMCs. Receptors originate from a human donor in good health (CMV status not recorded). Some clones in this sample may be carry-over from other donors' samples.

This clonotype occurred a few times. The CDR3 nucleotides read TGCGCCAGCAGCCAAGATAGGCTCTACCTATTAAATGAGCAGTTCTTC. It translates to CASSQDRLYLLNEQFF. V usage is TRBV4-1 and J usage is TRBJ2-1; D unclear. V shed 0 bases and J shed 7 bases, with 16 bases lying between them. This CDR3 contains 16 residues. The germline V gene has CDR1 MGHRA and CDR2 YSYEKL.

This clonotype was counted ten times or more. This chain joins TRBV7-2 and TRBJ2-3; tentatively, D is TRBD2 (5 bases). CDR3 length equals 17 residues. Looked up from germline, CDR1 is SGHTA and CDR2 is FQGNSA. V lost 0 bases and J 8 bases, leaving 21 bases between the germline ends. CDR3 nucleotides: TGTGCCAGCAGCTTAGCGGACTCCCGCGCGCGGTTGGGTACGCAGTATTTT. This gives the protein CASSLADSRARLGTQYF.

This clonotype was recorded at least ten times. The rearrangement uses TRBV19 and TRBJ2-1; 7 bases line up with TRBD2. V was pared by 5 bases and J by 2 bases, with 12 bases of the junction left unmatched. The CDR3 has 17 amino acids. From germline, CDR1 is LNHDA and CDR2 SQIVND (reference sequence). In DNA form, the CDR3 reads TGTGCCAGTAGTCCCAACCCCAAAGCGGGAACCTACAATGAGCAGTTCTTC. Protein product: CASSPNPKAGTYNEQFF.

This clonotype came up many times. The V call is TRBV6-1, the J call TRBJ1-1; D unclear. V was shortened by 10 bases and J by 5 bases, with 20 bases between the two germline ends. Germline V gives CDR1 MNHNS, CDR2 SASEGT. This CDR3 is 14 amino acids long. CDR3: CATTSQNMRTEAFF. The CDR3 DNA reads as TGTGCCACCACTTCCCAGAATATGAGGACTGAAGCTTTCTTT.

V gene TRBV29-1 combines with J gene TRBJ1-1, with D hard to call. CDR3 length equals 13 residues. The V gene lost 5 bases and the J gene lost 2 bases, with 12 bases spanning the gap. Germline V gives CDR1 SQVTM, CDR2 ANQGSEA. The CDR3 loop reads CSVSQMANTEAFF. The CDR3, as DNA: TGCAGCGTTTCACAGATGGCTAACACTGAAGCTTTCTTT.

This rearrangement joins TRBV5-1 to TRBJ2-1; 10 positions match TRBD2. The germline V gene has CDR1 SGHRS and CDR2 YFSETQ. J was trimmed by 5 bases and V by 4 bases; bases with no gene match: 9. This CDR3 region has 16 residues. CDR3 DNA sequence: TGCGCCAGCAGCGCAATACCGGGACTAGCGAACAATGAGCAGTTCTTC. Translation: CASSAIPGLANNEQFF.

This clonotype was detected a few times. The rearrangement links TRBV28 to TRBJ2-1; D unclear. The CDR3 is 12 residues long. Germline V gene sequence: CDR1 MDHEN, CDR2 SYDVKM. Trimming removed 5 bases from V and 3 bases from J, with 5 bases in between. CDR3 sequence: CASSQDYNEQFF. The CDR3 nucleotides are TGTGCCAGCAGTCAGGACTACAATGAGCAGTTCTTC.

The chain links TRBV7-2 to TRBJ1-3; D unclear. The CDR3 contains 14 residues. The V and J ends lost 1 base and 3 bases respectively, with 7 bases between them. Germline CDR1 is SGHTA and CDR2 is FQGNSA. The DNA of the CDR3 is TGTGCCAGCAGCTTAGACCTGTATGGAAACACCATATATTTT. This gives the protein CASSLDLYGNTIYF. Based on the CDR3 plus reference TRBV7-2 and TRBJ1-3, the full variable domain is GAGVSQSPSNKVTEKGKDVELRCDPISGHTALYWYRQSLGQGLEFLIYFQGNSAPDKSGLPSDRFSAERTGGSVSTLTIQRTQQEDSAVYLCASSLDLYGNTIYFGEGSWLTVV.

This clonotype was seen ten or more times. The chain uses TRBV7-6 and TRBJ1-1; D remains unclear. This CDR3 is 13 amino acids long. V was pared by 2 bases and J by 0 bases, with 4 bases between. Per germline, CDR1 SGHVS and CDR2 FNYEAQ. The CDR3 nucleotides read TGTGCCAGCAGCTTATTAGTGAACACTGAAGCTTTCTTT. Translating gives CASSLLVNTEAFF.

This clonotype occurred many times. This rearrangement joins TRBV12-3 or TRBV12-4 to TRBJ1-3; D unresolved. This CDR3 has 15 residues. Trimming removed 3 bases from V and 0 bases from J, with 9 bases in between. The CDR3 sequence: CASSFPALSGNTIYF. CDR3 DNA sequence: TGTGCCAGCAGTTTCCCGGCTCTCTCTGGAAACACCATATATTTT.

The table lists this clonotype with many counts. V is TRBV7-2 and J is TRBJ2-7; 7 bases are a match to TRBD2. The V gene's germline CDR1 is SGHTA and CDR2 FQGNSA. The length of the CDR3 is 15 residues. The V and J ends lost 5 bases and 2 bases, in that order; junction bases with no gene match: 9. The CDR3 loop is CASSPGVGGTYEQYF. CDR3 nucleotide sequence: TGTGCCAGCAGCCCTGGGGTCGGGGGGACCTACGAGCAGTACTTC.

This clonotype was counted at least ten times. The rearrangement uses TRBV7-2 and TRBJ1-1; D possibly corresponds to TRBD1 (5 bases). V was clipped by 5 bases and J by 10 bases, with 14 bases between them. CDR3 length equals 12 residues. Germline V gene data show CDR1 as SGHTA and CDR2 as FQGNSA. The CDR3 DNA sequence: TGTGCCAGCAGCCCCAGGGAGGCAGCAGCTTTCTTT. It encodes CASSPREAAAFF.

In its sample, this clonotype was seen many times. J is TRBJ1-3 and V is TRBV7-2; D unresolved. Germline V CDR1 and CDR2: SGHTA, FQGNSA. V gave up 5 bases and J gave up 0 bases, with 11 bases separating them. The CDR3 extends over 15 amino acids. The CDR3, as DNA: TGTGCCAGCAGCAGGGTTTCAGGCTCTGGAAACACCATATATTTT. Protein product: CASSRVSGSGNTIYF.

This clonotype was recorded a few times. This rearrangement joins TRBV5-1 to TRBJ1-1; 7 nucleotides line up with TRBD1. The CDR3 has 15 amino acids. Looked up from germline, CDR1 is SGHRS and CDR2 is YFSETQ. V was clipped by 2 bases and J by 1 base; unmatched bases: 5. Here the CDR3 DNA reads TGCGCCAGCAGCTTTGGACAGGCTAGGAACACTGAAGCTTTCTTT. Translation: CASSFGQARNTEAFF.

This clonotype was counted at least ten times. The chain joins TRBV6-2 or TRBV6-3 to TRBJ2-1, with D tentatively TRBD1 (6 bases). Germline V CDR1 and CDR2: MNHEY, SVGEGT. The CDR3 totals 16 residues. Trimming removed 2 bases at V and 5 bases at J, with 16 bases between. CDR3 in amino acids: CASSYPQGLVDNEQFF. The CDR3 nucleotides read TGTGCCAGCAGTTACCCCCAGGGGCTCGTCGACAATGAGCAGTTCTTC.

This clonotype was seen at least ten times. For the CDR3, the DNA is TGTGCCAGCAGCCCACCCACCGGTTGGTATCAGTTCTTC. Translating it yields CASSPPTGWYQFF. The rearrangement links TRBV7-2 to TRBJ2-1, with D uncertain. Germline assignment: CDR1 SGHTA and CDR2 FQGNSA. The CDR3 length is 13 residues. Trimming cost V 5 bases and J 13 bases, with 18 bases left between them.

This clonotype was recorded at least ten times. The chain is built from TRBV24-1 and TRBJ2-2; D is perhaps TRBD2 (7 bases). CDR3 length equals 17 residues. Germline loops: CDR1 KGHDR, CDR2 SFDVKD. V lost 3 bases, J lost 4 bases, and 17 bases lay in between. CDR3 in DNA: TGTGCCACCAGTGATCCGCTGGGGGGGCAGGGCACCGGGGAGCTGTTTTTT. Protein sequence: CATSDPLGGQGTGELFF.

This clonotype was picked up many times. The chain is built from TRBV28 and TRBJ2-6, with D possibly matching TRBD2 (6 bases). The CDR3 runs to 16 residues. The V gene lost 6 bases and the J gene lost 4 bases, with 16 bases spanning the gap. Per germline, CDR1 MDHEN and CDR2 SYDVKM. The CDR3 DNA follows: TGTGCCAGCAGGGAAGGCAGGGAGGTGGGGGCCAACGTCCTGACTTTC. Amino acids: CASREGREVGANVLTF.

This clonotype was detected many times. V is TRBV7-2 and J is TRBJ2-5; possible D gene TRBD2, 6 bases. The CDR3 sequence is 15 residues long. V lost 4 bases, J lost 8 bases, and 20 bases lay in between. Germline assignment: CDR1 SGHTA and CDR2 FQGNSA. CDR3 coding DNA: TGTGCCAGCAGCTCGGGACTGGTCGAAATCTCAACCCAGTACTTC. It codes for CASSSGLVEISTQYF. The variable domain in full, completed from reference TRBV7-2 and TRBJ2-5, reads GAGVSQSPSNKVTEKGKDVELRCDPISGHTALYWYRQSLGQGLEFLIYFQGNSAPDKSGLPSDRFSAERTGGSVSTLTIQRTQQEDSAVYLCASSSGLVEISTQYFGPGTRLLVL.

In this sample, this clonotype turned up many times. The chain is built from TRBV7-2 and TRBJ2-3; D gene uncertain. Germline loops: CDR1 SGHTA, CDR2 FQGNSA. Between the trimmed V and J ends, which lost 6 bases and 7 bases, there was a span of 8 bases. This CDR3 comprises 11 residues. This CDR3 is CASRLRYTQYF. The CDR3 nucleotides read TGTGCCAGCAGGCTTCGCTATACGCAGTATTTT.

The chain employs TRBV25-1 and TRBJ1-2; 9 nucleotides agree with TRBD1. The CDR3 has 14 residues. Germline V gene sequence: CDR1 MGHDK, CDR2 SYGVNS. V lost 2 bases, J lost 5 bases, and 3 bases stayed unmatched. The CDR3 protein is CASSETGGFYGYTF. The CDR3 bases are TGTGCCAGCAGTGAAACAGGGGGCTTTTATGGCTACACCTTC.